The sequence of this T cell receptor beta chain was determined in a study of blood T cell repertoires in COVID-19. CDR1 is MDHEN and CDR2 is SYDVKM in the germline V gene. V shed 3 bases and J shed 0 bases, with 12 bases lying between them. The CDR3 is 15 residues long. This clone was seen only once. Original handling: Amplification of reference gene primers was used by the study to estimate nucleated cell counts. Clones were sequenced by immunoSEQ multiplex PCR, and TCRdb holds only the in-frame ones, with some missing. V and J calls and clone size come straight from that table; D and trimming were deduced from the DNA. This sample has around 300,000 clones, with over 75% found just once. Individuals aged roughly 18 to 95 years were recruited from some 26 US areas.

The sequence derives from a woman aged 25 to 45 who had recovered from COVID-19. The rearrangement uses TRBV28 and TRBJ2-7; D is unresolved. The sequenced sample was PBMCs or T cells enriched from blood (not recorded which). The DNA for the CDR3 is TGTGCCAGCAGTTTGAACGGGTTGAGCTCCTACGAGCAGTACTTC. Translated: CASSLNGLSSYEQYF.